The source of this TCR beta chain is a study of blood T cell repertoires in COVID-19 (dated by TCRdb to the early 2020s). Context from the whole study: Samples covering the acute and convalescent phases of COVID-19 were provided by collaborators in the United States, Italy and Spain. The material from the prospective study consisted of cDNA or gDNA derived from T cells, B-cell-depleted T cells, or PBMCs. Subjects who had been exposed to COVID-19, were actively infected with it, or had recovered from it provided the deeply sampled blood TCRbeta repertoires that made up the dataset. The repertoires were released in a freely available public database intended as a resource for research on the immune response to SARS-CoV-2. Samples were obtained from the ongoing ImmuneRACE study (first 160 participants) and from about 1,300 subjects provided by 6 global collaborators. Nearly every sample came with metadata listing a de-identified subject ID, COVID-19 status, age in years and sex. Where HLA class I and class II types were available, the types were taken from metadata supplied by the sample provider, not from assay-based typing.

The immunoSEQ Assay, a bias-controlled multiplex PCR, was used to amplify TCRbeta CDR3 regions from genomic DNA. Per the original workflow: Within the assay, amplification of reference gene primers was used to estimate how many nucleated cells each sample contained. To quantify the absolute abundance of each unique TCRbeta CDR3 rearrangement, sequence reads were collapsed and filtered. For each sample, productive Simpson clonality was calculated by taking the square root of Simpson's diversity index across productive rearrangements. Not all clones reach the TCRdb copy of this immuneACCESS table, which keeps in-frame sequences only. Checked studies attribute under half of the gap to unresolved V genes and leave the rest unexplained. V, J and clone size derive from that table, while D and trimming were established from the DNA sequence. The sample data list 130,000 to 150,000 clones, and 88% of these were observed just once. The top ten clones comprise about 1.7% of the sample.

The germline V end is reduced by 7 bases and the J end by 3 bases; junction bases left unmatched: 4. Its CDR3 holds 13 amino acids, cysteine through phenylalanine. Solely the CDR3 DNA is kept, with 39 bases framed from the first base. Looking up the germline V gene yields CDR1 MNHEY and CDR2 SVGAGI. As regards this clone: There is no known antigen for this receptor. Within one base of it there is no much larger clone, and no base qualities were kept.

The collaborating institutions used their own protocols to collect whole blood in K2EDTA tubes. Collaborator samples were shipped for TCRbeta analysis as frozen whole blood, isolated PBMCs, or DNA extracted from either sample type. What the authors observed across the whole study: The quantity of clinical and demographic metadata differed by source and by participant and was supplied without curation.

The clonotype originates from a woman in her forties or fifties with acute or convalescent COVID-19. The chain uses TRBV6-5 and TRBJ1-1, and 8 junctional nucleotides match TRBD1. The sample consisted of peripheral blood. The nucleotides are TGTGCCAGCACACAGGGGGTCGACACTGAAGCTTTCTTT. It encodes CASTQGVDTEAFF.